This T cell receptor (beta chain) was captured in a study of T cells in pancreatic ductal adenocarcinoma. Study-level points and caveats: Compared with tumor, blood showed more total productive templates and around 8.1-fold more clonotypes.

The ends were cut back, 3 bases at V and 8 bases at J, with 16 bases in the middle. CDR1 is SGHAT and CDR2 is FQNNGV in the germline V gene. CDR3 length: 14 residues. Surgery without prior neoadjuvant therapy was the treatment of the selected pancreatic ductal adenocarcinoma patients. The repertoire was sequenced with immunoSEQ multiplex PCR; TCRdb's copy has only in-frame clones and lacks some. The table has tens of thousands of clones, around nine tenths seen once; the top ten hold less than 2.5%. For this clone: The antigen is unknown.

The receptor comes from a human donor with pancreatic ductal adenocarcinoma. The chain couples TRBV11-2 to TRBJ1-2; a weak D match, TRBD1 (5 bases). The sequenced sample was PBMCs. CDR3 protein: CASSFDRGVGGYTF. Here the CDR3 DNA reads TGTGCCAGCAGCTTCGACAGAGGGGTTGGAGGCTACACCTTC.